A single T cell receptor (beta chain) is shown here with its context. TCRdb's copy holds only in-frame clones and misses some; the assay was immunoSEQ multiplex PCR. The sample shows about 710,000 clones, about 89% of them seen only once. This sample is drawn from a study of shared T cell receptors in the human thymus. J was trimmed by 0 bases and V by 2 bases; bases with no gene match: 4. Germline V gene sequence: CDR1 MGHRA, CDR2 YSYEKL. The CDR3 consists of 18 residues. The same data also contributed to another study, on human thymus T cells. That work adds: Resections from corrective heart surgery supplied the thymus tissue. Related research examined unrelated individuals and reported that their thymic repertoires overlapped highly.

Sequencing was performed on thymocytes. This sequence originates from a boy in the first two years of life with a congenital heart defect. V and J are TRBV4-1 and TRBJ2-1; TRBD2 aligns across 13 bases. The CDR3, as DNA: TGCGCCAGCAGCCAACCGGGACTAGCGGGGAGCTCCTACAATGAGCAGTTCTTC. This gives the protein CASSQPGLAGSSYNEQFF.